This paragraph reports one T cell receptor beta chain. Its antigen is as yet unknown. Unique molecular identifiers tagged the TCR beta cDNA libraries. Around 500,000 cDNA molecules were obtained from about 0.98 to 11 million T cells. TCRdb passed the PCR reads through MiXCR, listing each CDR3 protein once. The sample consists of 650,000 to 850,000 distinct CDR3 sequences, about 45% of them appearing once. These data originate in a study of post-analysis software for immune sequencing data. Study background: There were relapsing-remitting, secondary progressive and progressive-relapsing multiple sclerosis among the disease courses included.

Findings and limits, study-wide: Normalized Chao1 diversity in multiple sclerosis patients fell significantly below that of controls. By F measure, samples from a shared preparation batch strongly co-clustered. Among roughly 5 TRBV segments more frequent in patients than controls were TRBV5-6, TRBV5-1 and TRBV20-1.

V dropped 3 bases and J dropped 2 bases, with 14 bases sitting between them. CDR3 length: 15 residues. Germline loops: CDR1 DFQATT, CDR2 SNEGSKA (reference sequence). Sample: blood. The receptor was derived from a girl between 5 and 17 years old with multiple sclerosis. The chain links TRBV20-1 to TRBJ2-1; D ambiguous. This CDR3 reads CSARRNEVPYNEQFF. In nucleotides, the CDR3 is TGCAGTGCTAGGCGGAACGAGGTCCCCTACAATGAGCAGTTCTTC.